The entry below gives a single T cell receptor beta chain sequence along with its context. CDR1 DFQATT and CDR2 SNEGSKA come from the germline V gene (reference sequence). V dropped 3 bases and J dropped 2 bases, with 14 bases sitting between them. The CDR3 spans 14 residues. Authors' processing steps: Reference gene primer amplification gave nucleated cell count estimates. The protocol was immunoSEQ multiplex PCR, while the TCRdb copy is restricted to in-frame clones and leaves out a portion. That table gives V, J and clone size, and the DNA gave D and trimming. The data hold nearly 30,000 clones, with nearly 80% observed a single time. This sample was taken from a study of blood T cell repertoires in COVID-19. Study summary: The origin of the acute and convalescent COVID-19 samples was the United States, Italy and Spain. PBMCs, B-cell-depleted T cells, or T cells provided the cDNA or gDNA that made up the material.

The chain employs TRBV20-1 and TRBJ2-7; a weak D match, TRBD1 (6 bases). The source is an older woman with acute or convalescent COVID-19. Specimen: peripheral blood. CDR3 DNA: TGCAGTGCTAGTCCCGAGGGGGATGCCTACGAGCAGTACTTC. This gives the protein CSASPEGDAYEQYF.